These 15 T cell receptor beta chains share one sample of origin, sequenced in a study of T-cell memory formation after mild COVID-19. TCRdb reanalysed the 5' RACE reads using MiXCR and keeps one entry per CDR3 protein. Of 140,000 to 150,000 distinct CDR3 sequences listed, less than 25% are singletons. Sequenced sample: PBMCs or a T cell subset sorted from them (not recorded which). The receptors originated from an adult woman who had mild COVID-19 (a few samples of this study predate the infection). Cell type and time point are not known.

The sample holds a few counts of this clonotype. This rearrangement joins TRBV2 to TRBJ2-1, with D unresolved. This CDR3 comprises 14 residues. Germline V gene data show CDR1 as SNHLY and CDR2 as FYNNEI. V was trimmed by 4 bases and J by 3 bases, leaving 10 bases between them. CDR3 in amino acids: CASSGLFGYNEQFF. In DNA, the CDR3 is TGTGCCAGCAGTGGACTCTTTGGCTACAATGAGCAGTTCTTC. The variable domain in full, with the rest retrieved from reference TRBV2 and TRBJ2-1, is EPEVTQTPSHQVTQMGQEVILRCVPISNHLYFYWYRQILGQKVEFLVSFYNNEISEKSEIFDDQFSVERPDGSNFTLKIRSTKLEDSAMYFCASSGLFGYNEQFFGPGTRLTVL.

This clonotype was picked up a small number of times. The gene calls are TRBV7-9 and TRBJ2-3; TRBD2 aligns across 7 bases. This CDR3 region has 15 residues. V dropped 5 bases and J dropped 2; count of bases not matched to a gene: 7. Germline loops: CDR1 SEHNR, CDR2 FQNEAQ (reference sequence). CDR3 bases: TGTGCCAGCAGCACCCCAGCGGGGTCCACAGATACGCAGTATTTT. Residues: CASSTPAGSTDTQYF. The variable domain in full, completed from reference TRBV7-9 and TRBJ2-3, reads DTGVSQNPRHKITKRGQNVTFRCDPISEHNRLYWYRQTLGQGPEFLTYFQNEAQLEKSRLLSDRFSAERPKGSFSTLEIQRTEQGDSAMYLCASSTPAGSTDTQYFGPGTRLTVL.

The chain uses TRBV6-2 or TRBV6-3 and TRBJ1-2, with D perhaps matching TRBD1 (6 bases). The CDR3 consists of 14 residues. With 6 bases removed from V and 4 bases from J, the gap between germline ends came to 15 bases. CDR1 is MNHEY and CDR2 is SVGEGT in the germline V gene. CDR3 sequence reads: CASSLDSLSYGYTF. The DNA of the CDR3 is TGTGCCAGCAGCTTGGACAGCCTCAGCTATGGCTACACCTTC.

This clonotype appeared a few times. The chain couples TRBV5-1 to TRBJ1-1; perhaps TRBD1 as D (6 bases). The CDR3 spans 15 residues. Germline CDR1 is SGHRS and CDR2 is YFSETQ. Trimming took 0 bases from V and 1 from J, leaving 10 bases between them. Here the CDR3 reads CASSLVGGGNTEAFF. CDR3 bases: TGCGCCAGCAGCTTGGTCGGAGGGGGGAACACTGAAGCTTTCTTT.

This chain joins TRBV5-1 and TRBJ1-2; D perhaps matches TRBD1 (5 bases). Germline V CDR1 and CDR2: SGHRS, YFSETQ. The V end was cut by 3 bases, the J end by 2 bases, with 17 bases between. The CDR3 consists of 16 residues. DNA for the CDR3: TGCGCCAGCAGCTCCCGGGACCACTTCGGAAACTATGGCTACACCTTC. Its translation is CASSSRDHFGNYGYTF.

This chain links TRBV7-8 with TRBJ2-7; maybe TRBD2 (6 bases). The CDR3 runs 11 residues. Germline V gives CDR1 SGHVS, CDR2 FQNEAQ. Trimming left V 8 bases short and J 3 bases short, with 8 bases between. CDR3 nucleotide sequence: TGTGCCAGCGCGGACTACTACGAGCAGTACTTC. Translation: CASADYYEQYF.

V usage is TRBV12-3 or TRBV12-4 and J usage is TRBJ2-7, with 9 bases lining up with TRBD1. The CDR3 is made up of 13 amino acids. V lost 5 bases and J lost 6; bases outside the gene matches: 5. The DNA for the CDR3 is TGTGCCAGCAGTAGGGACAGGGTGGGCGAGCAGTACTTC. Translating it yields CASSRDRVGEQYF.

This clonotype turned up a few times. V usage is TRBV29-1 and J usage is TRBJ1-1; D possibly corresponds to TRBD1 (6 bases). There are 12 residues in the CDR3. The germline gives CDR1 SQVTM, CDR2 ANQGSEA. The V end lost 1 base, the J end lost 12 bases, and 15 bases lay between the germline ends. CDR3 in amino acids: CSVEGVEGVTFF. The DNA for the CDR3 is TGCAGCGTTGAAGGAGTGGAGGGGGTAACTTTCTTT.

This clonotype was detected once. This sequence joins TRBV7-6 and TRBJ2-7; TRBD2 is a possible D gene (6 bases). Germline V CDR1 and CDR2: SGHVS, FNYEAQ. The V end lost 4 bases, the J end lost 5 bases, and 15 bases lay between the germline ends. CDR3 length: 14 residues. CDR3: CASSSGRDGDEQYF. CDR3 nucleotide sequence: TGTGCCAGCAGCTCAGGGCGGGACGGCGACGAGCAGTACTTC.

This clonotype was seen only a few times. The CDR3 sequence: CASSPGLVAEQFF. The CDR3 DNA reads TGTGCCAGCAGCCCTGGACTAGTCGCTGAGCAGTTCTTC. The rearrangement joins TRBV9 to TRBJ2-1; 7 bases agree with TRBD2. J lost 9 bases, V lost 4 bases, and 7 bases had no gene match. CDR1 and CDR2 (germline): SGDLS, YYNGEE. The CDR3 runs 13 residues.

This clonotype was counted once. The chain has TRBV19 and TRBJ2-3; D ambiguous. CDR3 length: 15 residues. V was clipped by 3 bases and J by 2 bases, with 12 bases between them. Looked up from germline, CDR1 is LNHDA and CDR2 is SQIVND (reference sequence). CDR3 sequence (DNA): TGTGCCAGTAGTATCCGGTTCGTCCCCACAGATACGCAGTATTTT. This translates into CASSIRFVPTDTQYF.

The chain carries TRBV29-1 and TRBJ2-7, with TRBD1 identical over 7 bases. The length of the CDR3 is 14 residues. J lost 4 bases, V lost 7 bases, and 13 bases had no gene match. Germline lookup yields CDR1 SQVTM and CDR2 ANQGSEA. In nucleotides, the CDR3 is TGCAGCGCGGTACCCGGGACAGCTATGTACGAGCAGTACTTC. It is translated as CSAVPGTAMYEQYF.

This clonotype was seen more than once but under ten times. The gene calls are TRBV5-1 and TRBJ2-5; TRBD1 might be the D (5 bases). The CDR3 loop spans 15 amino acids. V lost 4 bases and J 5 bases, leaving 18 bases between the germline ends. Per the germline V gene, CDR1 is SGHRS and CDR2 is YFSETQ. The CDR3 coding sequence is TGCGCCAGCAGCCCCGACAGCTCCCTGGGGGAGACCCAGTACTTC. It specifies CASSPDSSLGETQYF.

The rearrangement links TRBV30 to TRBJ2-3; D is unresolved. V was cut by 0 bases and J by 2 bases, with 6 bases left in between. Looked up from germline, CDR1 is GTSNPN and CDR2 is SVGIG (reference sequence). This CDR3 is 13 amino acids long. The CDR3 protein is CAWSVRITDTQYF. In DNA, the CDR3 is TGTGCCTGGAGTGTCAGGATCACAGATACGCAGTATTTT.

The V and J genes are TRBV5-1 and TRBJ2-1, with D possibly being TRBD2 (6 bases). Germline loops: CDR1 SGHRS, CDR2 YFSETQ. This CDR3 contains 17 residues. V was shortened by 8 bases and J by 4 bases, with 25 bases between the two germline ends. CDR3 region: CASSPSPGLRAYNEQFF. In DNA, the CDR3 is TGCGCCAGTTCGCCCTCTCCGGGACTCCGAGCGTACAATGAGCAGTTCTTC.